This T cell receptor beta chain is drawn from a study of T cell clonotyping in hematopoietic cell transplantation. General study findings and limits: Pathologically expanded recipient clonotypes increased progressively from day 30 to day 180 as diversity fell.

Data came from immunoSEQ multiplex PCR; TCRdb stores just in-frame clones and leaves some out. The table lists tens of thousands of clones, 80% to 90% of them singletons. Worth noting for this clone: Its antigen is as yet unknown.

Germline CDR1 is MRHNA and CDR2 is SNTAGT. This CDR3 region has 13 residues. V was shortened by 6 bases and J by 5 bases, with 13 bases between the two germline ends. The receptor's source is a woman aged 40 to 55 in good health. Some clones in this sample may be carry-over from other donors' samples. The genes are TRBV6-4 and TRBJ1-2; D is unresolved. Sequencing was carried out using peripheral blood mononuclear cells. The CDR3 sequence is CASSGGPSYGYTF. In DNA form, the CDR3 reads TGTGCCAGCAGCGGTGGGCCGTCTTATGGCTACACCTTC.